Presented here are 5 T cell receptor beta chains from one specimen sequenced in a study of cytomegalovirus exposure and HLA in healthy donors. Method: immunoSEQ multiplex PCR; TCRdb's copy keeps in-frame clones and lacks some. This sample has more than 65,000 clones, with 90% to 95% found just once. Sequencing was done on a sample of PBMCs. The receptors here all came from a man aged 18 to 30 in good health and CMV-seronegative.

The CDR3 sequence: CASSTTTVGSYNEQFF. The CDR3 DNA reads TGTGCCAGCAGCACCACAACCGTTGGCTCCTACAATGAGCAGTTCTTC. This chain joins TRBV7-9 and TRBJ2-1, with D hard to call. The CDR3 contains 16 residues. The V gene lost 5 bases and the J gene lost 0 bases, with 14 bases spanning the gap. Per the germline V gene, CDR1 is SEHNR and CDR2 is FQNEAQ (reference sequence).

Details on this clone: The identical CDR3 is also encoded by other nucleotide sequences in the sample. The V and J genes are TRBV9 and TRBJ2-7, with 8 bases aligning to TRBD2. Germline V gene lookup returns CDR1 SGDLS and CDR2 YYNGEE. Trimming at V came to 0 bases and at J to 3 bases, leaving 5 bases not matched to a gene. The CDR3 extends over 15 amino acids. The CDR3, as DNA: TGTGCCAGCAGCGTAGGTACTAGCGGAGGCTACGAGCAGTACTTC. Translating it yields CASSVGTSGGYEQYF.

The gene calls are TRBV27 and TRBJ2-1; TRBD2 matches 13 bases. The germline V gene has CDR1 MNHEY and CDR2 SMNVEV (reference sequence). The ends lost 5 bases at V and 5 bases at J; junction bases unmatched: 6. The CDR3 is 16 amino acids. Here the CDR3 DNA reads TGTGCCAGCAGTCCCATACTAGCGGGGGGGAACAATGAGCAGTTCTTC. Protein: CASSPILAGGNNEQFF.

The chain has TRBV29-1 and TRBJ1-1; no reliable D call. From germline, CDR1 is SQVTM and CDR2 ANQGSEA. Trimming took 7 bases from V and 4 from J, leaving 16 bases between them. This CDR3 comprises 13 residues. The CDR3 DNA sequence: TGCAGCGGCCACGATGCCGCGAGCACTGAAGCTTTCTTT. Its translation is CSGHDAASTEAFF.

This rearrangement joins TRBV29-1 to TRBJ1-2, with D hard to call. V lost 6 bases, J lost 2 bases, and 16 bases lay in between. From germline, CDR1 is SQVTM and CDR2 ANQGSEA. The CDR3 runs 14 residues. CDR3 sequence: CSVTPKLGNYGYTF. The CDR3 region has the DNA TGCAGCGTGACCCCTAAGTTGGGCAACTATGGCTACACCTTC.